The 7 T cell receptor beta chains below come from one sample, sequenced in a study of blood T cell repertoires in COVID-19 (dated by TCRdb to 2018 to 2020). Library preparation employed the immunoSEQ multiplex PCR assay. Not all clones reach the TCRdb copy of this immuneACCESS table, which keeps in-frame sequences only. Checked studies attribute under half of the gap to unresolved V genes and leave the rest unexplained. In all, the sample holds 130,000 to 150,000 clones, and approximately 87% of those were seen once. The top ten clones comprise approximately 10% of the sample. The sample comprised PBMCs or T cells enriched from blood (not recorded which). These receptors were collected from a man in his 60s who had recovered from COVID-19.

The chain carries TRBV11-2 and TRBJ1-5; D uncertain. This CDR3 comprises 13 residues. Germline CDR1 and CDR2: SGHAT and FQNNGV. V lost 6 bases and J 11 bases, leaving 17 bases between the germline ends. The CDR3 loop reads CASSPGRAGAQHF. The CDR3 DNA is TGTGCCAGCAGTCCAGGACGGGCCGGGGCCCAGCATTTT.

This clone was found once. This chain joins TRBV2 and TRBJ1-2; the D is unclear. The CDR3 consists of 13 residues. CDR1 SNHLY and CDR2 FYNNEI come from the germline V gene. V gave up 8 bases and J gave up 8 bases, with 18 bases separating them. The CDR3 loop reads CASVKALKEGYTF. CDR3 in DNA: TGTGCCAGCGTCAAGGCCCTAAAGGAGGGCTACACCTTC.

The chain is built from TRBV29-1 and TRBJ1-3; D remains ambiguous. Trimming took off 7 bases at V and 4 bases at J, with 14 bases between the two ends. CDR1 SQVTM and CDR2 ANQGSEA come from the germline V gene. The CDR3 is 13 residues long. The CDR3 DNA sequence: TGCAGCGGTGCTCTGACATCCGGAAACACCATATATTTT. It yields the protein CSGALTSGNTIYF.

V gene TRBV28 combines with J gene TRBJ2-1; 8 positions match TRBD2. V shed 6 bases and J 2 bases; nucleotides not matched to a gene: 9. The CDR3 runs to 16 residues. Germline V gene lookup returns CDR1 MDHEN and CDR2 SYDVKM. The CDR3 reads CASSSRGGLTYNEQFF. Here the CDR3 DNA reads TGTGCCAGCAGCTCCCGGGGGGGATTGACCTACAATGAGCAGTTCTTC.

This chain uses TRBV9 with TRBJ1-1; D might be TRBD1 (6 bases). The germline CDR1 and CDR2 sequences are SGDLS and YYNGEE. V lost 2 bases and J lost 1, with 9 bases in between. The CDR3 covers 14 residues. The CDR3 DNA reads TGTGCCAGCAGCGTTTCAGGGGCGAACACTGAAGCTTTCTTT. It yields the protein CASSVSGANTEAFF.

J is TRBJ1-1 and V is TRBV3-1 (or the pseudogene TRBV3-2), with 7 positions matching TRBD1. J lost 0 bases, V lost 5 bases, and 6 bases had no gene match. Germline V gene sequence: CDR1 LGHDT, CDR2 YNNKEL (reference sequence). This CDR3 has 15 amino acids. The CDR3, as DNA: TGTGCCAGCAGCGCTTTGGGACAGATGAACACTGAAGCTTTCTTT. It codes for CASSALGQMNTEAFF.

The chain carries TRBV2 and TRBJ1-5, with 7 bases that match TRBD1. With V trimmed by 7 bases and J by 6 bases, 6 bases remained unmatched. This CDR3 contains 13 residues. Germline V gene data show CDR1 as SNHLY and CDR2 as FYNNEI. CDR3 amino acids: CASNGQAGQPQHF. As DNA, the CDR3 is TGTGCCAGCAACGGACAGGCCGGTCAGCCCCAGCATTTT.